These 26 T cell receptor beta chains share one sample of origin, sequenced in a study of T cell changes during pregnancy in multiple sclerosis. The assay was immunoSEQ multiplex PCR, and TCRdb's table has in-frame clones only and misses some. The profile shows some 33,000 clones, 91% of them singletons. Sequenced here: CD8+ T cells from peripheral blood mononuclear cells, sampled in the second trimester of pregnancy. The source is a female donor in good health, enrolled as a control in a pregnancy study.

The chain couples TRBV10-3 to TRBJ2-1, with D perhaps matching TRBD2 (5 bases). In germline, CDR1 is ENHRY, CDR2 SYGVKD. Trimming pared 2 bases from V and 7 bases from J, leaving 6 bases between. CDR3 length: 12 amino acids. CDR3 residues: CAISETGNEQFF. The CDR3 DNA sequence: TGTGCCATCAGTGAGACGGGAAATGAGCAGTTCTTC.

This rearrangement joins TRBV7-9 to TRBJ2-7; 8 nucleotides line up with TRBD1. The CDR3 is made up of 16 amino acids. Germline V gives CDR1 SEHNR, CDR2 FQNEAQ (reference sequence). The J segment lost 0 bases and the V segment lost 5 bases, leaving 9 bases of the junction unmatched. As DNA, the CDR3 is TGTGCCAGCAGCCCAAAGGACAGGGCGAACTCCTACGAGCAGTACTTC. This encodes CASSPKDRANSYEQYF.

This rearrangement joins TRBV11-2 to TRBJ2-7; 8 nucleotides agree with TRBD1. The CDR3 is 12 residues long. Unmatched junction bases numbered 8, after V lost 11 bases and J lost 5 bases. Germline loops: CDR1 SGHAT, CDR2 FQNNGV. The CDR3 here is CAQGAPGDEQYF. CDR3 sequence (DNA): TGTGCCCAGGGGGCACCCGGGGACGAGCAGTACTTC. Full variable domain (outside the CDR3, taken from reference TRBV11-2 and TRBJ2-7): EAGVAQSPRYKIIEKRQSVAFWCNPISGHATLYWYQQILGQGPKLLIQFQNNGVVDDSQLPKDRFSAERLKGVDSTLKIQPAKLEDSAVYLCAQGAPGDEQYFGPGTRLTVT.

The chain recombines TRBV7-8 with TRBJ2-3; TRBD2 matches at 12 bases. The CDR3 is 16 amino acids. Germline-derived CDR1 and CDR2 are SGHVS and FQNEAQ. The V segment lost 5 bases and the J segment 3 bases; nucleotides outside the gene matches: 6. Written as DNA, the CDR3 is TGTGCCAGCAGCCCCTGGACTAGCGGGGTGACAGATACGCAGTATTTT. As protein: CASSPWTSGVTDTQYF.

The J gene is TRBJ2-1, the V gene TRBV9; 12 bases line up with TRBD2. Trimming cost V 4 bases and J 10 bases; bases outside gene matches: 3. The CDR3 is 13 residues long. The V gene's germline CDR1 is SGDLS and CDR2 YYNGEE. The CDR3 loop is CASSPGTSGEQFF. DNA for the CDR3: TGTGCCAGCAGCCCCGGGACTAGCGGGGAGCAGTTCTTC.

The rearrangement joins TRBV7-2 to TRBJ1-2; maybe TRBD1 (6 bases). This CDR3 is built from 16 residues. Germline V gene data show CDR1 as SGHTA and CDR2 as FQGNSA. V shed 1 base and J shed 8 bases, with 20 bases lying between them. CDR3 DNA: TGTGCCAGCAGCTTAGTCGGGGGGGCGCTTTCAGGGGGCTACACCTTC. Translation: CASSLVGGALSGGYTF. Looking up the rest from reference TRBV7-2 and TRBJ1-2 gives the full variable domain: GAGVSQSPSNKVTEKGKDVELRCDPISGHTALYWYRQSLGQGLEFLIYFQGNSAPDKSGLPSDRFSAERTGGSVSTLTIQRTQQEDSAVYLCASSLVGGALSGGYTFGSGTRLTVV.

V gene TRBV19 combines with J gene TRBJ2-7; D is unresolved. V was trimmed by 6 bases and J by 3 bases, leaving 9 bases between them. There are 12 residues in the CDR3. Germline CDR1 and CDR2: LNHDA and SQIVND (reference sequence). CDR3 region: CASSHGLYEQYF. In nucleotides, the CDR3 is TGTGCCAGTAGCCATGGCCTCTACGAGCAGTACTTC.

This chain joins TRBV6-5 and TRBJ1-4, with a possible D match to TRBD1 (5 bases). CDR3 length equals 16 residues. Germline loops: CDR1 MNHEY, CDR2 SVGAGI. Trimming pared 2 bases from V and 8 bases from J, leaving 18 bases between. The DNA for the CDR3 is TGTGCCAGCAGTTACGTTCAGGGAGGCAGATTAGAAAAACTGTTTTTT. It yields the protein CASSYVQGGRLEKLFF.

The V call is TRBV18, the J call TRBJ2-5, with 7 nucleotides matching TRBD1. This CDR3 contains 14 residues. Germline V gene lookup returns CDR1 KGHSH and CDR2 LQKENI. V was clipped by 4 bases and J by 4 bases; unmatched bases: 6. CDR3 in amino acids: CASSLRDSAETQYF. The CDR3 DNA follows: TGTGCCAGCTCACTCCGGGACAGTGCAGAGACCCAGTACTTC.

V usage is TRBV7-9 and J usage is TRBJ1-2, with a tentative D call TRBD1 (6 bases). This CDR3 is 19 amino acids long. Germline assignment: CDR1 SEHNR and CDR2 FQNEAQ (reference sequence). V lost 2 bases and J 5 bases, leaving 27 bases between the germline ends. The CDR3 loop is CASSLQFPDRPKNPYGYTF. The DNA for the CDR3 is TGTGCCAGCAGCTTACAGTTCCCGGACAGACCAAAAAATCCATATGGCTACACCTTC.

The chain recombines TRBV30 with TRBJ2-2; 8 positions agree with TRBD1. With 1 base clipped from V and 1 base from J, the junction kept 2 bases outside the gene matches. The CDR3 has 15 residues. Looked up from germline, CDR1 is GTSNPN and CDR2 is SVGIG (reference sequence). Written as DNA, the CDR3 is TGTGCCTGGAGTGGGGGACAGGTGAACACCGGGGAGCTGTTTTTT. It specifies CAWSGGQVNTGELFF.

The chain recombines TRBV2 with TRBJ1-2, with 8 bases aligning to TRBD1. Germline assignment: CDR1 SNHLY and CDR2 FYNNEI. This CDR3 has 18 residues. After removal of 6 bases from V and 8 bases from J, the junction contained 23 bases not matched to a gene. CDR3 in DNA: TGTGCCAGCAGCGGACCGGGACAGGTCGAGGACCAAGGACCCGGCTACACCTTC. Translating it yields CASSGPGQVEDQGPGYTF. The full variable domain, its missing parts supplied by reference TRBV2 and TRBJ1-2, is EPEVTQTPSHQVTQMGQEVILRCVPISNHLYFYWYRQILGQKVEFLVSFYNNEISEKSEIFDDQFSVERPDGSNFTLKIRSTKLEDSAMYFCASSGPGQVEDQGPGYTFGSGTRLTVV.

The gene calls are TRBV15 and TRBJ2-5, with TRBD2 matching 8 bases. V was clipped by 8 bases and J by 0 bases; unmatched bases: 8. The germline V gene encodes CDR1 LNHNV and CDR2 YYDKDF (reference sequence). CDR3 length: 15 amino acids. The CDR3 DNA reads TGTGCCACCCTCCCTAGCGGGTACGACCAAGAGACCCAGTACTTC. Its translation is CATLPSGYDQETQYF.

Here the CDR3 reads CAWSGQNTEAFF. The CDR3 region has the DNA TGTGCCTGGAGTGGTCAGAACACTGAAGCTTTCTTT. V is TRBV30 and J is TRBJ1-1, with D hard to call. The V gene's germline CDR1 is GTSNPN and CDR2 SVGIG (reference sequence). Trimming shortened V by 1 base and J by 1 base, and 4 bases separated the two germline ends. CDR3 size: 12 residues.

The chain combines TRBV27 with TRBJ1-1, with D tentatively TRBD1 (5 bases). This CDR3 region has 15 residues. V was pared by 4 bases and J by 5 bases, with 17 bases between. The germline CDR1 and CDR2 sequences are MNHEY and SMNVEV (reference sequence). DNA of the CDR3: TGTGCCAGCAGTTGGGCCCACCCCGGGGGGACTGAAGCTTTCTTT. This codes for CASSWAHPGGTEAFF.

This rearrangement joins TRBV7-8 to TRBJ1-2, with TRBD1 matching over 10 bases. Germline CDR1 reads SGHVS; CDR2 reads FQNEAQ. The CDR3 runs to 14 residues. The junction had 3 bases not matched to a gene; V was cut back by 2 bases and J by 6 bases. This chain's CDR3 is CASSLTTGGDGYTF. The CDR3 DNA sequence: TGTGCCAGCAGCTTAACGACAGGGGGCGATGGCTACACCTTC.

J is TRBJ1-3 and V is TRBV5-5; a possible D gene is TRBD1 (5 bases). This CDR3 region has 15 residues. The V end lost 3 bases, the J end lost 0 bases, and 10 bases lay between the germline ends. Looked up from germline, CDR1 is SGHKS and CDR2 is YYEKEE (reference sequence). The CDR3 sequence: CASSSTGGSGNTIYF. CDR3 in DNA: TGTGCCAGCAGCTCGACCGGGGGCTCTGGAAACACCATATATTTT.

CDR3 loop: CATSQFALAVNEQYF. DNA for the CDR3: TGTGCCACCAGCCAGTTTGCACTAGCGGTAAACGAGCAGTACTTC. The chain is built from TRBV15 and TRBJ2-7, with 8 bases lining up with TRBD2. This CDR3 spans 15 amino acids. Looked up from germline, CDR1 is LNHNV and CDR2 is YYDKDF (reference sequence). V gave up 5 bases and J gave up 5 bases; unmatched junction bases: 11. The full variable domain, its missing parts supplied by reference TRBV15 and TRBJ2-7, is DAMVIQNPRYQVTQFGKPVTLSCSQTLNHNVMYWYQQKSSQAPKLLFHYYDKDFNNEADTPDNFQSRRPNTSFCFLDIRSPGLGDTAMYLCATSQFALAVNEQYFGPGTRLTVT.

On this clone: Mismatch with germline at one junction end may stem from a read error. The genes are TRBV19 and TRBJ1-1; 9 bases agree with TRBD1. CDR3 length equals 18 residues. The germline V gene encodes CDR1 LNHDA and CDR2 SQIVND (reference sequence). In DNA, the CDR3 is TGTGCCAGTAGTCTAGAGGGACAGGGTTTCCGATTAAACACTGAAGCTTTCTTT. It encodes CASSLEGQGFRLNTEAFF.

The CDR3 loop reads CASSLDMGSGNTIYF. The CDR3 coding sequence is TGTGCCAGCAGCTTAGACATGGGCTCTGGAAACACCATATATTTT. The chain uses TRBV5-5 and TRBJ1-3; D is undetermined. The CDR3 loop spans 15 amino acids. CDR1 and CDR2 (germline): SGHKS, YYEKEE (reference sequence). Trimming left V 2 bases short and J 0 bases short, with 9 bases between.

This chain connects TRBV19 to TRBJ2-7; TRBD2 is a possible D gene (6 bases). Germline-derived CDR1 and CDR2 are LNHDA and SQIVND (reference sequence). The V gene lost 7 bases and the J gene lost 6 bases, with 19 bases spanning the gap. The CDR3 is 14 amino acids. For the CDR3, the DNA is TGTGCCAGTAATTCGGATCCCGGCGGGGCCGAGCAGTACTTC. As protein: CASNSDPGGAEQYF.

The chain employs TRBV2 and TRBJ2-2, with D possibly being TRBD1 (5 bases). CDR3 length: 15 amino acids. V was pared by 1 base and J by 6 bases, with 12 bases between. Germline V gene data show CDR1 as SNHLY and CDR2 as FYNNEI. CDR3 in DNA: TGTGCCAGCAGTGAAGATATGAAGGGGTCCGGGGAGCTGTTTTTT. Its protein product is CASSEDMKGSGELFF. The whole variable domain, filled in from reference TRBV2 and TRBJ2-2, reads EPEVTQTPSHQVTQMGQEVILRCVPISNHLYFYWYRQILGQKVEFLVSFYNNEISEKSEIFDDQFSVERPDGSNFTLKIRSTKLEDSAMYFCASSEDMKGSGELFFGEGSRLTVL.

The V call is TRBV5-8, the J call TRBJ1-6; 7 positions agree with TRBD1. This CDR3 comprises 14 residues. Trimming took 2 bases from V and 8 from J; bases not matched to a gene: 4. CDR1 is SGHTS, CDR2 YDEGEE, per germline. For the CDR3, the DNA is TGTGCCAGCAGCTTCGACAGGGTGTATTCACCCCTCCACTTT. Amino acids: CASSFDRVYSPLHF.

The V call is TRBV11-3, the J call TRBJ1-1; a weak D match, TRBD1 (5 bases). CDR3 length: 14 residues. Trimming took 6 bases from V and 6 from J, leaving 17 bases between them. Germline CDR1 SGHNT, CDR2 YENEEA. The chain's CDR3 is CASRSPPGVSEAFF. The DNA of the CDR3 is TGTGCCAGCAGATCCCCGCCGGGGGTATCTGAAGCTTTCTTT.

This sequence joins TRBV30 and TRBJ2-7, with a tentative D call TRBD1 (6 bases). Trimming left V 5 bases short and J 5 bases short, with 19 bases between. The CDR3 extends over 14 amino acids. Per the germline V gene, CDR1 is GTSNPN and CDR2 is SVGIG (reference sequence). DNA of the CDR3: TGTGCCTGGTCCCTGTTGGCAGGGGTTAACGAGCAGTACTTC. Protein: CAWSLLAGVNEQYF.

The rearrangement uses TRBV7-8 and TRBJ2-7, with 7 bases aligning to TRBD2. The germline CDR1 and CDR2 sequences are SGHVS and FQNEAQ. The CDR3 runs 14 residues. After removal of 2 bases from V and 4 bases from J, the junction contained 5 bases not matched to a gene. CDR3 sequence reads: CASSLWGGGYEQYF. The CDR3 DNA is TGTGCCAGCAGCTTATGGGGCGGGGGATACGAGCAGTACTTC. Full variable domain (outside the CDR3, taken from reference TRBV7-8 and TRBJ2-7): GAGVSQSPRYKVAKRGQDVALRCDPISGHVSLFWYQQALGQGPEFLTYFQNEAQLDKSGLPSDRFFAERPEGSVSTLKIQRTQQEDSAVYLCASSLWGGGYEQYFGPGTRLTVT.